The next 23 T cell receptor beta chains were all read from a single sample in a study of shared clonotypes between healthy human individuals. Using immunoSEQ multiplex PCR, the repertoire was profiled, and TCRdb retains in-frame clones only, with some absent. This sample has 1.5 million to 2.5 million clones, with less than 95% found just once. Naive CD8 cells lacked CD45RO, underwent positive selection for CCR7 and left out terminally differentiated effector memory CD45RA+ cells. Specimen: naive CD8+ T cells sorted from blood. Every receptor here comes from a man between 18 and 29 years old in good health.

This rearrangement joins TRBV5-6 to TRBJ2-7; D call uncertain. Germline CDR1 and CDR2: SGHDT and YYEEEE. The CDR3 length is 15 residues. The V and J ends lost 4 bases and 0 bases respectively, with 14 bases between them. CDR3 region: CASSGTVLSSYEQYF. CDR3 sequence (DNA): TGTGCCAGCAGCGGAACAGTATTAAGCTCCTACGAGCAGTACTTC.

The CDR3 sequence is CASSRGSGFQETQYF. CDR3 in DNA: TGTGCCAGCAGCCGGGGGAGCGGGTTTCAAGAGACCCAGTACTTC. The genes are TRBV28 and TRBJ2-5, with D tentatively TRBD2 (6 bases). CDR1 is MDHEN, CDR2 SYDVKM, per germline. There are 15 residues in the CDR3. The V end was cut by 6 bases, the J end by 2 bases, with 16 bases between.

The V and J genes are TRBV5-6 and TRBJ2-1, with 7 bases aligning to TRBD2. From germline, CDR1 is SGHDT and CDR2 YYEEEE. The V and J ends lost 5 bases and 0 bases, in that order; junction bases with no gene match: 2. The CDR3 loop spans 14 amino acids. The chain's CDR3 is CASRERDSYNEQFF. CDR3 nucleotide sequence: TGTGCCAGCAGAGAGCGGGACTCCTACAATGAGCAGTTCTTC.

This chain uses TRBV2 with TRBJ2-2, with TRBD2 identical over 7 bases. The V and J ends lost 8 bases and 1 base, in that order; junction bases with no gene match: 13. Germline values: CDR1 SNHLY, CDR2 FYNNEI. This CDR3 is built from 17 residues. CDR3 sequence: CASLGDYINQNTGELFF. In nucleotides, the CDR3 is TGTGCCAGCCTTGGGGACTACATAAACCAGAACACCGGGGAGCTGTTTTTT.

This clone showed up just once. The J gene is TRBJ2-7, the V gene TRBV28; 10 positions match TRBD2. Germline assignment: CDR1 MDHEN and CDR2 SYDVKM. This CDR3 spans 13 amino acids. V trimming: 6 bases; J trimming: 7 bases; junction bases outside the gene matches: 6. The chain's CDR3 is CASRLLAGEEQYF. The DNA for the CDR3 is TGTGCCAGCAGACTGCTAGCGGGGGAGGAGCAGTACTTC. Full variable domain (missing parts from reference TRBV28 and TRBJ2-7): DVKVTQSSRYLVKRTGEKVFLECVQDMDHENMFWYRQDPGLGLRLIYFSYDVKMKEKGDIPEGYSVSREKKERFSLILESASTNQTSMYLCASRLLAGEEQYFGPGTRLTVT.

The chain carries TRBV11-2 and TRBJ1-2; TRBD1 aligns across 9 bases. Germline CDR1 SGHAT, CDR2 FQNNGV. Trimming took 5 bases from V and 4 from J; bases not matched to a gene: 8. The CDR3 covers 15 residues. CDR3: CASSRYTGGLYGYTF. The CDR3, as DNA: TGTGCCAGCAGCCGTTATACAGGGGGCCTCTATGGCTACACCTTC.

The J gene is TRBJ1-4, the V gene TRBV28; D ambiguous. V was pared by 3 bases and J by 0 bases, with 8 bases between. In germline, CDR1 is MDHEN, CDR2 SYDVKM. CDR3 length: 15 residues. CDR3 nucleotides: TGTGCCAGCAGTTTGGCGGAGGCAACTAATGAAAAACTGTTTTTT. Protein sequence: CASSLAEATNEKLFF.

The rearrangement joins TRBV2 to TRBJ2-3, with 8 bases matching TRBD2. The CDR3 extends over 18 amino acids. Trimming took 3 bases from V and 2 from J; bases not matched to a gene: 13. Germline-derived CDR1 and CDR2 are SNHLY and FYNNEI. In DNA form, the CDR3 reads TGTGCCAGCAGTGAGGACGGGAGGGTTTTAAAGGACACAGATACGCAGTATTTT. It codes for CASSEDGRVLKDTDTQYF. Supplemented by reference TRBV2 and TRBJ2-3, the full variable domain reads EPEVTQTPSHQVTQMGQEVILRCVPISNHLYFYWYRQILGQKVEFLVSFYNNEISEKSEIFDDQFSVERPDGSNFTLKIRSTKLEDSAMYFCASSEDGRVLKDTDTQYFGPGTRLTVL.

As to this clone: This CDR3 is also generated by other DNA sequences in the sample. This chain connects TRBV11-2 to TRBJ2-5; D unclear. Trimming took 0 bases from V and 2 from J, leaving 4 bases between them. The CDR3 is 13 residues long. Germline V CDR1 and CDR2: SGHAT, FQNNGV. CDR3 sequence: CASSLDPQETQYF. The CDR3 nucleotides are TGTGCCAGCAGCTTAGATCCACAAGAGACCCAGTACTTC.

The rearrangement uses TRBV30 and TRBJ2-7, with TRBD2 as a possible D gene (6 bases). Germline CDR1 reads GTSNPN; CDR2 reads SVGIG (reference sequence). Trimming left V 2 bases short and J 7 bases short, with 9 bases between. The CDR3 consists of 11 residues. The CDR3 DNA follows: TGTGCCTGGAGTCGGCGGGAAGAGCAGTACTTC. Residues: CAWSRREEQYF.

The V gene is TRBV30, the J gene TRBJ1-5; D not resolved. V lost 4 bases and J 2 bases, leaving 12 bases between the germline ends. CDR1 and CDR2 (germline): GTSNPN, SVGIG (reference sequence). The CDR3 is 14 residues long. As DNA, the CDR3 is TGTGCCTGGAACTCTGGGTGGGGCAATCAGCCCCAGCATTTT. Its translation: CAWNSGWGNQPQHF.

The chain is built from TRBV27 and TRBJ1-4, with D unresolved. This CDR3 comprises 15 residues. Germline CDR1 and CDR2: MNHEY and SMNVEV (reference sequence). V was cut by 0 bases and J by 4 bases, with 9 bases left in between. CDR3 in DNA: TGTGCCAGCAGTTTATCGGCCAGAATTAATGAAAAACTGTTTTTT. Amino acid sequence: CASSLSARINEKLFF.

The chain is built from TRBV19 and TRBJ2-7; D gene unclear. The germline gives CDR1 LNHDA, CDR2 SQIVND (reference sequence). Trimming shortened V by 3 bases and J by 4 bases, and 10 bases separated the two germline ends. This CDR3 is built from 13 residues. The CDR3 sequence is CASSILAFYEQYF. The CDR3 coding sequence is TGTGCCAGTAGTATCCTTGCTTTTTACGAGCAGTACTTC. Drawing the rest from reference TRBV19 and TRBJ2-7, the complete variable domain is DGGITQSPKYLFRKEGQNVTLSCEQNLNHDAMYWYRQDPGQGLRLIYYSQIVNDFQKGDIAEGYSVSREKKESFPLTVTSAQKNPTAFYLCASSILAFYEQYFGPGTRLTVT.

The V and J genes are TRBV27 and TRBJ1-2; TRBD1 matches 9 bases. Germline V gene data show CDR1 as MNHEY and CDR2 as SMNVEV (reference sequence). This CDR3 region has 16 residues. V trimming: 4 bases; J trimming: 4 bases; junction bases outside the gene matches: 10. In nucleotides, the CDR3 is TGTGCCAGCAGTTCCATAGACGGACAGGGGACCTATGGCTACACCTTC. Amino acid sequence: CASSSIDGQGTYGYTF.

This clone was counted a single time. The CDR3 DNA reads as TGTGCCAGTAGTCCGGGATACTCTTATGGCTACACCTTC. Residues: CASSPGYSYGYTF. This rearrangement joins TRBV19 to TRBJ1-2; D is ambiguous. Germline CDR1 reads LNHDA; CDR2 reads SQIVND (reference sequence). V was trimmed by 5 bases and J by 5 bases, leaving 12 bases between them. This CDR3 region has 13 residues. Looking up the rest from reference TRBV19 and TRBJ1-2 gives the full variable domain: DGGITQSPKYLFRKEGQNVTLSCEQNLNHDAMYWYRQDPGQGLRLIYYSQIVNDFQKGDIAEGYSVSREKKESFPLTVTSAQKNPTAFYLCASSPGYSYGYTFGSGTRLTVV.

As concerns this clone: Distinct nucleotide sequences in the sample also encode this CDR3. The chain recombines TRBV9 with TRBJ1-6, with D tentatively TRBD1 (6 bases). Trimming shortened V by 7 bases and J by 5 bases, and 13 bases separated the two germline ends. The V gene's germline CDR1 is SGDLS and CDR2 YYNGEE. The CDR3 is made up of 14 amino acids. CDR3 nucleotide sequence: TGTGCCAGCTCGGGAGGGGGAGATAATTCACCCCTCCACTTT. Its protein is CASSGGGDNSPLHF.

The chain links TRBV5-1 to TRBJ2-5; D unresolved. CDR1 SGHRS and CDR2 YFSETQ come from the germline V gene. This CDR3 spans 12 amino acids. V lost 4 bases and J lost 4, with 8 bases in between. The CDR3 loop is CASSGDGETQYF. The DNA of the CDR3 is TGCGCCAGCAGCGGGGATGGAGAGACCCAGTACTTC.

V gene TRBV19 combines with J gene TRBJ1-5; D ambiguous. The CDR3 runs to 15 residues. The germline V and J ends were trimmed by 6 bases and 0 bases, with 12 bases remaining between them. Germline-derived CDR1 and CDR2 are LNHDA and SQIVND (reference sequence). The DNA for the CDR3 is TGTGCCAGTAGGCCAGACGGTTATAGCAATCAGCCCCAGCATTTT. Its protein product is CASRPDGYSNQPQHF.

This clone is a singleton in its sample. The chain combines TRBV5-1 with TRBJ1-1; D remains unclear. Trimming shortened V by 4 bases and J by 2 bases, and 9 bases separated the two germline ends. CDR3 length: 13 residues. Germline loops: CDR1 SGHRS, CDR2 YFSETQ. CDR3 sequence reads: CASSRTINTEAFF. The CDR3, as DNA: TGCGCCAGCAGCCGAACGATTAACACTGAAGCTTTCTTT.

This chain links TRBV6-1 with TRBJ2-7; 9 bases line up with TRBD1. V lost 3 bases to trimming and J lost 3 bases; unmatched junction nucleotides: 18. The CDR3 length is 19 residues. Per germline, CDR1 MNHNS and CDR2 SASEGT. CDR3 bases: TGTGCCAGCAGTGATCTTGCCCTTATGGGGGGGGACAGGGTCTACGAGCAGTACTTC. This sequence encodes CASSDLALMGGDRVYEQYF.

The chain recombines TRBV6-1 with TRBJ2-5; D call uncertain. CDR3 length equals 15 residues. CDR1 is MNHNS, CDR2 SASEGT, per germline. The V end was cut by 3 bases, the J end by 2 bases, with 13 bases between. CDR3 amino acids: CASSDLLDRQETQYF. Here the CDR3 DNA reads TGTGCCAGCAGTGATCTTCTAGACCGGCAAGAGACCCAGTACTTC.

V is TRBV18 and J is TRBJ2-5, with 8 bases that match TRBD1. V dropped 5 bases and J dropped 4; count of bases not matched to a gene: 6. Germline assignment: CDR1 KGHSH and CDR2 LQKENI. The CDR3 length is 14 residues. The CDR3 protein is CASSAGTGLETQYF. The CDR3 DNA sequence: TGTGCCAGCTCAGCCGGGACAGGTCTAGAGACCCAGTACTTC.

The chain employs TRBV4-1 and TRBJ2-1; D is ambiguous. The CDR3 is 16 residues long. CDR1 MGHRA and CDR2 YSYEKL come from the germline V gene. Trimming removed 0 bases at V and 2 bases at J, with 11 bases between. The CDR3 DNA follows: TGCGCCAGCAGCCAAGATAATCTGGCGACCTACAATGAGCAGTTCTTC. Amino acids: CASSQDNLATYNEQFF.